The 16 T cell receptor beta chains reported below all come from one sample, sequenced in a study of T cell changes during pregnancy in multiple sclerosis (dated by TCRdb to the late 2010s). The method was the immunoSEQ multiplex PCR assay. TCRdb holds this immuneACCESS table with in-frame rearrangements only. Some clones are missing; in checked studies, unresolved V genes explain under half, and the rest has no known cause. The sample data list 65,000 to 90,000 clones, and roughly 92% of these were observed just once. The biggest ten clones account for approximately 2.2% of the sample. This sample comprised peripheral blood, obtained before pregnancy. The origin of the receptors is a female donor with multiple sclerosis, enrolled in a pregnancy study.

Here the CDR3 DNA reads TGCGCCAGCAGCGGCAGGGGGAGAGAAAAACTGTTTTTT. It specifies CASSGRGREKLFF. The chain joins TRBV10-1 to TRBJ1-4, with 7 bases fitting TRBD1. Trimming removed 6 bases from V and 8 bases from J; junction bases left unmatched: 6. The germline V gene encodes CDR1 WNHNN and CDR2 SYGVQD (reference sequence). The CDR3 extends over 13 amino acids.

The gene calls are TRBV10-3 and TRBJ1-2; 8 nucleotides match TRBD1. The CDR3 is made up of 15 amino acids. Germline values: CDR1 ENHRY, CDR2 SYGVKD. Unmatched junction bases numbered 5, after V lost 3 bases and J lost 2 bases. The CDR3 sequence: CAISDPRTGNYGYTF. The CDR3 nucleotides read TGTGCCATCAGTGACCCGCGGACAGGGAACTATGGCTACACCTTC.

The chain joins TRBV4-3 to TRBJ2-1; D possibly corresponds to TRBD2 (5 bases). CDR1 LGHNA and CDR2 YSLEER come from the germline V gene. CDR3 size: 14 residues. The V and J ends lost 4 bases and 4 bases respectively, with 11 bases between them. In DNA, the CDR3 is TGCGCCAGCAGCCCGCGGGCAGCTTACAATGAGCAGTTCTTC. The encoded protein is CASSPRAAYNEQFF.

The CDR3 sequence: CASRGGNGYTEAFF. The DNA of the CDR3 is TGTGCCAGCAGAGGGGGCAACGGGTACACTGAAGCTTTCTTT. The gene calls are TRBV27 and TRBJ1-1; 7 nucleotides match TRBD1. The CDR3 sequence is 14 residues long. Per germline, CDR1 MNHEY and CDR2 SMNVEV (reference sequence). V lost 6 bases, J lost 3 bases, and 7 bases stayed unmatched.

The chain carries TRBV28 and TRBJ2-3; D not resolved. The germline V and J ends were trimmed by 4 bases and 3 bases, with 17 bases remaining between them. The CDR3 runs to 16 residues. CDR1 and CDR2 from the germline V gene are MDHEN and SYDVKM. The CDR3, as DNA: TGTGCCAGCAGTTCACGACTGAGCGCATCGACAGATACGCAGTATTTT. Residues: CASSSRLSASTDTQYF.

The V call is TRBV27, the J call TRBJ1-1, with TRBD1 matching over 7 bases. The CDR3 has 13 residues. After removal of 4 bases from V and 6 bases from J, the junction contained 5 bases not matched to a gene. In germline, CDR1 is MNHEY, CDR2 SMNVEV (reference sequence). The CDR3 protein is CASSSRGLAEAFF. CDR3 in DNA: TGTGCCAGCAGTTCCAGGGGGTTGGCTGAAGCTTTCTTT.

This chain uses TRBV2 with TRBJ1-1; tentatively, D is TRBD1 (6 bases). V lost 9 bases and J lost 1, with 12 bases in between. Looked up from germline, CDR1 is SNHLY and CDR2 is FYNNEI. The CDR3 is 13 amino acids. The CDR3 loop is CARQGRQNTEAFF. As DNA, the CDR3 is TGTGCCAGACAGGGAAGACAGAACACTGAAGCTTTCTTT.

This clone appeared once. The chain has TRBV6-4 and TRBJ2-3; 9 positions agree with TRBD1. The ends lost 3 bases at V and 0 bases at J; junction bases unmatched: 1. CDR3 length: 15 residues. Per the germline V gene, CDR1 is MRHNA and CDR2 is SNTAGT. The DNA for the CDR3 is TGTGCCAGCAGTGAGACAGGGGGGAGCACAGATACGCAGTATTTT. Its protein is CASSETGGSTDTQYF.

Here the CDR3 DNA reads TGTGCCAGCAGTAAGACAGATTACAATGAGCAGTTCTTC. Protein: CASSKTDYNEQFF. The chain recombines TRBV6-5 with TRBJ2-1; D possibly corresponds to TRBD1 (5 bases). The CDR3 runs to 13 residues. Germline V gene data show CDR1 as MNHEY and CDR2 as SVGAGI. Trimming stripped 5 bases from V and 4 bases from J, with 9 bases between.

This clone was seen more than once but under ten times. The chain is built from TRBV6-1 and TRBJ2-1, with a weak D call TRBD2 (5 bases). The V gene's germline CDR1 is MNHNS and CDR2 SASEGT. V was trimmed by 3 bases and J by 0 bases, leaving 9 bases between them. The CDR3 consists of 15 residues. DNA of the CDR3: TGTGCCAGCAGTGAGAGCGGCGGCTCCTACAATGAGCAGTTCTTC. Residues: CASSESGGSYNEQFF.

The DNA of the CDR3 is TGTGCCAGCAGCTCACAGGGGGCCAAGGGCTATGGCTACACCTTC. Protein: CASSSQGAKGYGYTF. This chain connects TRBV7-2 to TRBJ1-2, with TRBD1 matching 9 bases. The V gene's germline CDR1 is SGHTA and CDR2 FQGNSA. This CDR3 is 15 amino acids long. V trimming: 4 bases; J trimming: 4 bases; junction bases outside the gene matches: 7.

This clone was found once. V is TRBV30 and J is TRBJ1-4; D is unclear. The CDR3 runs to 13 residues. Trimming cost V 4 bases and J 11 bases, with 17 bases left between them. Germline V lookup: CDR1 GTSNPN, CDR2 SVGIG (reference sequence). The DNA of the CDR3 is TGTGCCTGGAACATGAAGATCGGGGAGAAACTGTTTTTT. It yields the protein CAWNMKIGEKLFF.

This chain uses TRBV2 with TRBJ2-7; no clear D gene. The V end was cut by 6 bases, the J end by 0 bases, with 6 bases between. The CDR3 totals 12 residues. Germline CDR1 SNHLY, CDR2 FYNNEI. The CDR3 DNA follows: TGTGCCAGCAGGACTCGCTCCTACGAGCAGTACTTC. As protein: CASRTRSYEQYF.

This chain connects TRBV5-4 to TRBJ1-1; the D gene is possibly TRBD1 (6 bases). V lost 4 bases and J 0 bases, leaving 22 bases between the germline ends. Germline CDR1 and CDR2: SGHNT and YYREEE (reference sequence). The CDR3 consists of 18 residues. CDR3 protein: CASSNRRTGIQVNTEAFF. The CDR3 DNA reads TGTGCCAGCAGCAATCGACGAACAGGGATCCAGGTGAACACTGAAGCTTTCTTT.

V and J are TRBV2 and TRBJ1-2; 10 nucleotides line up with TRBD1. CDR3 length: 14 amino acids. In germline, CDR1 is SNHLY, CDR2 FYNNEI. The V and J ends lost 6 bases and 4 bases, in that order; junction bases with no gene match: 5. This CDR3 is CASRAGTGAYGYTF. The CDR3 bases are TGTGCCAGCAGAGCCGGGACAGGGGCCTATGGCTACACCTTC.

V usage is TRBV27 and J usage is TRBJ1-2, with 12 positions matching TRBD1. The CDR3 has 15 residues. The ends lost 5 bases at V and 8 bases at J; junction bases unmatched: 9. CDR1 MNHEY and CDR2 SMNVEV come from the germline V gene (reference sequence). The CDR3 region has the DNA TGTGCCAGCAGTGGACCGGGACAGGGGGCTGGCGGCTACACCTTC. It is translated as CASSGPGQGAGGYTF.